The 8 T cell receptor beta chains below were found in one sample sequenced in a study of blood T cells in healthy people across ages (dated by TCRdb to about 2015). Preparation of the library involved 5' RACE. The sequencer was an Illumina HiSeq 2500. A second PCR of roughly 6 to 12 cycles was run with a J-beta primer mix and a sample-barcoded 5' primer. Starting from the raw public reads, TCRdb applied fastp trimming at Q25, assembled clones with MiXCR and retained in-frame beta chains. Identical CDR3 protein sequences are pooled into one entry, listed with their most common genes and DNA. For this sample the table gives around 520,000 distinct CDR3 sequences, of which about 28% were detected only once. 3% to 4% of the sample is taken by the ten largest. This sample was shared with a second study, whose subject was T cells of mothers and their children.

The source material was blood. The receptors were sampled from a boy aged 2 to 10 in good health.

This clonotype has more than one count but fewer than ten. The chain recombines TRBV10-3 with TRBJ2-5; 9 bases fit TRBD2. The J call may be faulty, since TRBJ2-7 better matches the DNA end. The CDR3 covers 13 residues. Germline assignment: CDR1 ENHRY and CDR2 SYGVKD. In DNA form, the CDR3 reads TGTGCCACCGCGGGACTAGCCTCCTACGAGCAGTACTTC. Translation: CATAGLASYEQYF.

This chain uses TRBV4-3 with TRBJ2-5; D gene unclear. The J call may be faulty, since TRBJ2-1 better matches the DNA end. The CDR3 runs to 15 residues. CDR1 and CDR2 (germline): LGHNA, YSLEER. The CDR3 DNA sequence: TGCGCCAGCAGCCAAGAGTATGCTCGCGGTCGGCAACAGTTCTTC. Translated: CASSQEYARGRQQFF.

The chain couples TRBV21-1 to TRBJ2-7; whether TRBD2, the table's D call, matches the DNA was not checked. The DNA end lines up better with TRBJ2-1; the J call may be wrong. TRBV21-1 corresponds to a pseudogene. The CDR3 has 15 residues. The chain's CDR3 is CASRGTSGGYNEQFF. The CDR3, as DNA: TGTGCCAGCAGAGGGACTAGCGGGGGCTACAATGAGCAGTTCTTC.

This rearrangement joins TRBV7-2 to TRBJ2-5; D ambiguous. The DNA end is a closer match to TRBJ2-7, so the J assignment may be wrong. Germline V CDR1 and CDR2: SGHTA, FQGNSA. This CDR3 has 13 amino acids. The CDR3, as DNA: TGTGCCAGCACCGCCCGGAGCTCCTACGAGCAGTACTTC. Protein sequence: CASTARSSYEQYF.

This chain joins TRBV2 and TRBJ2-6; D gene uncertain. Trimming cost V 3 bases and J 1 base, with 4 bases left between them. The CDR3 covers 14 residues. The V gene's germline CDR1 is SNHLY and CDR2 FYNNEI. The CDR3: CASSDRSGANVLTF. The CDR3 DNA reads TGTGCCAGCAGTGATCGGTCTGGGGCCAACGTCCTGACTTTC. The full variable domain, rest sourced from reference TRBV2 and TRBJ2-6, is EPEVTQTPSHQVTQMGQEVILRCVPISNHLYFYWYRQILGQKVEFLVSFYNNEISEKSEIFDDQFSVERPDGSNFTLKIRSTKLEDSAMYFCASSDRSGANVLTFGAGSRLTVL.

The gene calls are TRBV7-9 and TRBJ2-5, with 7 bases matching TRBD1. J lost 2 bases, V lost 2 bases, and 2 bases had no gene match. This CDR3 has 14 amino acids. The germline V gene encodes CDR1 SEHNR and CDR2 FQNEAQ (reference sequence). The DNA of the CDR3 is TGTGCCAGCAGCTTAACAGGGGCACAAGAGACCCAGTACTTC. This translates into CASSLTGAQETQYF.

V usage is TRBV5-1 and J usage is TRBJ1-1, with 8 nucleotides matching TRBD1. CDR3 size: 14 residues. Germline values: CDR1 SGHRS, CDR2 YFSETQ. With V trimmed by 8 bases and J by 4 bases, 10 bases remained unmatched. The DNA for the CDR3 is TGCGCCAGTCGAAAGGACAGGGCCCCCACTGAAGCTTTCTTT. This sequence encodes CASRKDRAPTEAFF.

This chain connects TRBV13 to TRBJ2-5; 11 positions match TRBD1. The germline V gene encodes CDR1 PRHDT and CDR2 FYEKMQ (reference sequence). CDR3 length equals 15 residues. The V and J ends lost 4 bases and 5 bases, in that order; junction bases with no gene match: 6. The CDR3 DNA reads TGTGCCAGCAGCTCGGGACAGGGGGTACGGGAGACCCAGTACTTC. As protein: CASSSGQGVRETQYF.